The clone carrying this TCR beta chain was recorded many times. Its antigen is undetermined. The sample is drawn from a study of T-cell memory formation after mild COVID-19. The V gene's germline CDR1 is SGHKS and CDR2 YYEKEE (reference sequence). V lost 5 bases to trimming and J lost 3 bases; unmatched junction nucleotides: 4. The CDR3 spans 13 residues. The study, taken as a whole, reports: Day 15 to 85 contracting clones showed balanced CD4/CD8; day 15 to 37 expanders favored CD4+.

Constant-segment-primed 5'RACE gave TCR alpha and TCR beta cDNA libraries with sample barcodes and UMIs. In TCRdb, the 5' RACE reads were re-called with MiXCR into one record per CDR3 protein. The sample comprises around 300,000 distinct CDR3 sequences, roughly 13% of which are singletons, and about 20% rests with the top ten. Source material: PBMCs or a T cell subset sorted from them (not recorded which). The source is a young man who had mild COVID-19 (a few samples of this study predate the infection). Cell type and time point are not known. The rearrangement links TRBV5-5 to TRBJ2-7; 8 bases match TRBD1. The DNA for the CDR3 is TGTGCCAGCAGAAAGACAGGGGACTACGAGCAGTACTTC. This sequence encodes CASRKTGDYEQYF.